Below, 2 T cell receptor beta chains from the same sample are listed, as sequenced in a study of cytomegalovirus exposure and HLA in healthy donors. The PCR was carried out with 60 Vbeta primers and 13 Jbeta primers. Sequencing used immunoSEQ multiplex PCR; TCRdb keeps in-frame clones, though not all of them. Of 200,000 to 250,000 clones in the sample, more than 75% are singletons; the top ten hold 5.4%. The source material was PBMCs. The receptor source for this set is a woman between 35 and 50 years old in good health and CMV-seropositive.

The chain joins TRBV9 to TRBJ2-1, with 10 bases matching TRBD2. Trimming took 0 bases from V and 8 from J; bases not matched to a gene: 11. The CDR3 consists of 17 residues. The V gene's germline CDR1 is SGDLS and CDR2 YYNGEE. The CDR3 loop is CASSVGASGSISDEQFF. CDR3 DNA sequence: TGTGCCAGCAGCGTAGGTGCTAGCGGGAGTATAAGCGATGAGCAGTTCTTC.

The CDR3 sequence: CASSLGPRGSEQYF. In DNA form, the CDR3 reads TGTGCCAGCAGCTTAGGGCCCCGGGGGAGCGAGCAGTACTTC. The chain uses TRBV7-2 and TRBJ2-7; possible D gene TRBD2, 6 bases. The CDR3 has 14 amino acids. From germline, CDR1 is SGHTA and CDR2 FQGNSA. V dropped 1 base and J dropped 6 bases, with 13 bases sitting between them.